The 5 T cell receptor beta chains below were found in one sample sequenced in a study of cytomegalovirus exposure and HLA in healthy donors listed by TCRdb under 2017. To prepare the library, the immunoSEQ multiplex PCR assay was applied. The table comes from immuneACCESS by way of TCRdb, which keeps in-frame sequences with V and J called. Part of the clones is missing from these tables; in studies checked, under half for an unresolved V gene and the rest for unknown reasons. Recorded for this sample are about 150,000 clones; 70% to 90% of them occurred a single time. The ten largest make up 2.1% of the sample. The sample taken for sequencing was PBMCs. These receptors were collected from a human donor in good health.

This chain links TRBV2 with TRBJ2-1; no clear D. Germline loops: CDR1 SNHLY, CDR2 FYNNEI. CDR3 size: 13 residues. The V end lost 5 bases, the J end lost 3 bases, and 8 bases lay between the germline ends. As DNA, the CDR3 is TGTGCCAGCAGTATACGGAGCTACAATGAGCAGTTCTTC. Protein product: CASSIRSYNEQFF.

CDR3 in DNA: TGTGCCAGCAGTGAGGGGACAGGAGTCTATGGCTACACCTTC. The encoded protein is CASSEGTGVYGYTF. The chain combines TRBV2 with TRBJ1-2; 8 bases align to TRBD1. Germline CDR1 and CDR2: SNHLY and FYNNEI. The J segment lost 4 bases and the V segment lost 3 bases, leaving 4 bases of the junction unmatched. The CDR3 is 14 residues long. The variable domain in full, with the rest retrieved from reference TRBV2 and TRBJ1-2, is EPEVTQTPSHQVTQMGQEVILRCVPISNHLYFYWYRQILGQKVEFLVSFYNNEISEKSEIFDDQFSVERPDGSNFTLKIRSTKLEDSAMYFCASSEGTGVYGYTFGSGTRLTVV.

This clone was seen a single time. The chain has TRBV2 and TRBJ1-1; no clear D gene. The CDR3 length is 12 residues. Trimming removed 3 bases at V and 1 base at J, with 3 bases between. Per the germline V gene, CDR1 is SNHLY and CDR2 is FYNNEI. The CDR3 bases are TGTGCCAGCAGTGACTCGAACACTGAAGCTTTCTTT. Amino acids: CASSDSNTEAFF. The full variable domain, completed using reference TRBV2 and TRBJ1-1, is EPEVTQTPSHQVTQMGQEVILRCVPISNHLYFYWYRQILGQKVEFLVSFYNNEISEKSEIFDDQFSVERPDGSNFTLKIRSTKLEDSAMYFCASSDSNTEAFFGQGTRLTVV.

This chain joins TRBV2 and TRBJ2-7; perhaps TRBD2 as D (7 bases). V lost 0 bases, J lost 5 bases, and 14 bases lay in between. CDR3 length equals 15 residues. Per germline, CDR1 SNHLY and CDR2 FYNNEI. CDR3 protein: CASSEAFGGRDEQYF. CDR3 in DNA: TGTGCCAGCAGTGAAGCGTTCGGGGGGCGAGACGAGCAGTACTTC.

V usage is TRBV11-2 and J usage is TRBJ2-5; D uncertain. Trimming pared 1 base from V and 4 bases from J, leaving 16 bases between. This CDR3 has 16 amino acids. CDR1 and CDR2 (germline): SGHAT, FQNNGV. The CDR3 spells CASSLGPTVIGETQYF. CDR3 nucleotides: TGTGCCAGCAGCTTAGGCCCTACCGTGATTGGAGAGACCCAGTACTTC.